This T cell receptor (beta chain) originates from a study of T cells in Graves' hyperthyroidism and ophthalmopathy. In this sample, this clonotype turned up many times. What it binds is unknown. Study-wide points: The blood repertoire included most of the expanded thyroid clonotypes above 0.001. Ophthalmopathy was distinguished from stable hyperthyroidism by 13 V-J signatures.

Uncontrolled infection, other autoimmune disease, pregnancy or lactation led to exclusion. Fresh 10 ml peripheral blood yielded PBMCs. It was RNA transcripts that yielded the amplified TCR beta CDR3 regions. The HTBI primer set was used in a first-round RT-PCR of the TCR CDR3. Each CDR3 protein gets one entry after TCRdb re-called the multiplex PCR reads with MiXCR. The sample holds some 200,000 distinct CDR3 sequences; roughly a sixth are singletons and the top ten take roughly 53%. The clonotype originates from a man aged 45-60 years with Graves' hyperthyroidism. Input material: blood.

CDR3 protein: CARTYSAGGGHNEQFF. Written as DNA, the CDR3 is TGTGCCAGGACATATTCGGCGGGAGGGGGGCACAATGAGCAGTTCTTC. This sequence joins TRBV28 and TRBJ2-1; 9 bases are shared with TRBD2. The germline V gene encodes CDR1 MDHEN and CDR2 SYDVKM. Trimming removed 9 bases from V and 5 bases from J; junction bases left unmatched: 14. The CDR3 contains 16 residues.